This TCR beta chain came from a study of identical twins' blood T cells. Turning to the study itself: Roughly 51 million reads covered about 6 alpha-chain and about 6 beta-chain libraries.

General study findings and limits: Twins shared more top CDR3 clonotypes than unrelated donors did.

Each TCR cDNA library carried sample-specific barcodes on both ends. TCRdb passed the 5' RACE reads through MiXCR, listing each CDR3 protein once. The repertoire consists of hundreds of thousands of distinct CDR3 sequences, with about 28% occurring once and the leading ten covering about 6%. CDR1 and CDR2 (germline): DFQATT, SNEGSKA (reference sequence). The CDR3 covers 12 residues. Note on this clonotype: As yet, its antigen is unknown. One end of the junction does not line up with germline, which may come from a read error.

The sequencing sample was made of PBMCs. This rearrangement joins TRBV20-1 to TRBJ1-1, with D perhaps matching TRBD1 (6 bases). The clonotype was recovered from a woman between 18 and 50 years old in good health. CDR3 amino acids: CGARGASSEAFF. In DNA, the CDR3 is TGCGGTGCTAGGGGGGCTTCTTCTGAAGCTTTCTTT.